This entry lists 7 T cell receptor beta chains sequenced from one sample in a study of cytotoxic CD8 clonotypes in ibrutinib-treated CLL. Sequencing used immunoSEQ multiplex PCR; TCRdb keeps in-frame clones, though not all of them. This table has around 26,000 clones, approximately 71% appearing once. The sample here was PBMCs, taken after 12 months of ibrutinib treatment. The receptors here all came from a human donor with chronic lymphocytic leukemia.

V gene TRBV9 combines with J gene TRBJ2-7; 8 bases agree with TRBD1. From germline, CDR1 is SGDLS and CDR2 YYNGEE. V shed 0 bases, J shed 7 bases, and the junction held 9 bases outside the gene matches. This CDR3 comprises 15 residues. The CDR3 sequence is CASSVGWTGLVEQYF. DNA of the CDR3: TGTGCCAGCAGCGTAGGGTGGACAGGGTTGGTAGAGCAGTACTTC.

The CDR3 bases are TGTGCCTGGAGCGGACAGTATAATTCACCCCTCCACTTT. It is translated as CAWSGQYNSPLHF. The chain has TRBV30 and TRBJ1-6; tentatively, D is TRBD1 (6 bases). Germline CDR1 GTSNPN, CDR2 SVGIG (reference sequence). The CDR3 covers 13 residues. Trimming took off 3 bases at V and 4 bases at J, with 7 bases between the two ends.

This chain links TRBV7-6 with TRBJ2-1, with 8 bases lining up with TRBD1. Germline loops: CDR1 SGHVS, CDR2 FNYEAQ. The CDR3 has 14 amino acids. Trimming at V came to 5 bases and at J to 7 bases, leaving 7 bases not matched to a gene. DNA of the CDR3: TGTGCCAGCAGCCCCCAGGGGGCGTTAAATGAGCAGTTCTTC. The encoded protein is CASSPQGALNEQFF.

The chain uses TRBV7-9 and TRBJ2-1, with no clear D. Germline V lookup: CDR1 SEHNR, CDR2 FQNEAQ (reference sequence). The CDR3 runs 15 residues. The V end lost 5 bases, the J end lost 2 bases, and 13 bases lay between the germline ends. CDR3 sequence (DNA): TGTGCCAGCAGCGGTTCATTAGGAACCTACAATGAGCAGTTCTTC. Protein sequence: CASSGSLGTYNEQFF.

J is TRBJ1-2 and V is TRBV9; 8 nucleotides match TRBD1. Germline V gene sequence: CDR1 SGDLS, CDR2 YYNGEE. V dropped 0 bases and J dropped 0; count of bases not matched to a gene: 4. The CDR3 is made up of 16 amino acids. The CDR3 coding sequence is TGTGCCAGCAGCGTAGCCGCGACAGGGGCTAACTATGGCTACACCTTC. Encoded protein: CASSVAATGANYGYTF.

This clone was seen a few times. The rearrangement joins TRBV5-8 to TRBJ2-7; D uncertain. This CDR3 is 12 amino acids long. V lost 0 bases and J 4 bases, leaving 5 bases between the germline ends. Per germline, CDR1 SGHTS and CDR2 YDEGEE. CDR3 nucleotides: TGTGCCAGCAGCTTGGACAGATACGAGCAGTACTTC. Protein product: CASSLDRYEQYF.

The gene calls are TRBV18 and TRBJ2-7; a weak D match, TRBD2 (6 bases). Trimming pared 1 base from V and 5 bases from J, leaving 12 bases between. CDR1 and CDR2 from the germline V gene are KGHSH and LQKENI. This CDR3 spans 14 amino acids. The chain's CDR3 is CASSPRRDGNEQYF. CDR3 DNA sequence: TGTGCCAGCTCACCACGGAGGGACGGCAACGAGCAGTACTTC.